The next 16 T cell receptor beta chains were all read from a single sample in a study of identical twins. One entry per CDR3 protein, called by TCRdb with MiXCR from the 5' RACE reads. The data hold some 600,000 distinct CDR3 sequences, with less than 9% observed a single time. These same records also appear under a second study, on yellow fever vaccine responses in identical twins.

Sequencing was done on a sample of PBMCs. Every receptor here comes from a young woman in good health.

This rearrangement joins TRBV28 to TRBJ1-5, with D unresolved. CDR1 and CDR2 (germline): MDHEN, SYDVKM. CDR3 size: 11 residues. The V end lost 8 bases, the J end lost 7 bases, and 9 bases lay between the germline ends. Here the CDR3 reads CASSAAQPQHF. In nucleotides, the CDR3 is TGTGCCAGCTCAGCGGCCCAGCCCCAGCATTTT.

This rearrangement joins TRBV14 to TRBJ2-3, with D maybe TRBD2 (6 bases). The germline gives CDR1 SGHDN, CDR2 FVKESK. CDR3 length equals 18 residues. The V and J ends lost 0 bases and 0 bases respectively, with 16 bases between them. CDR3 sequence reads: CASSQDQLTSGSTDTQYF. CDR3 DNA sequence: TGTGCCAGCAGCCAAGATCAGCTGACGAGCGGGAGCACAGATACGCAGTATTTT.

This sequence joins TRBV7-3 and TRBJ2-1, with 10 bases that match TRBD2. Germline V gene data show CDR1 as SGHTA and CDR2 as FQGTGA. CDR3 length: 16 residues. Trimming cost V 5 bases and J 8 bases; bases outside gene matches: 12. The CDR3 region is CASSSGRARGGDEQFF. CDR3 nucleotides: TGTGCCAGCAGCAGCGGGAGGGCCAGGGGAGGCGATGAGCAGTTCTTC. The variable domain in full, completed from reference TRBV7-3 and TRBJ2-1, reads GAGVSQTPSNKVTEKGKYVELRCDPISGHTALYWYRQSLGQGPEFLIYFQGTGAADDSGLPNDRFFAVRPEGSVSTLKIQRTERGDSAVYLCASSSGRARGGDEQFFGPGTRLTVL.

In its sample, this clonotype was seen many times. The chain couples TRBV12-3 or TRBV12-4 to TRBJ1-2, with D perhaps matching TRBD1 (6 bases). The germline V and J ends were trimmed by 9 bases and 1 base, with 15 bases remaining between them. The CDR3 length is 14 residues. The CDR3 here is CASRGRGSNYGYTF. The CDR3 DNA reads TGTGCCAGTAGAGGCAGGGGCAGTAACTATGGCTACACCTTC.

The chain links TRBV7-2 to TRBJ2-1; D may be TRBD2 (6 bases). The CDR3 covers 14 residues. V was pared by 4 bases and J by 10 bases, with 17 bases between. The V gene's germline CDR1 is SGHTA and CDR2 FQGNSA. CDR3 amino acids: CASSSSSGVGEQFF. In DNA, the CDR3 is TGTGCCAGCAGCTCCTCTTCGGGAGTAGGCGAGCAGTTCTTC. The entire variable domain, with the rest obtained from reference TRBV7-2 and TRBJ2-1, is as follows: GAGVSQSPSNKVTEKGKDVELRCDPISGHTALYWYRQSLGQGLEFLIYFQGNSAPDKSGLPSDRFSAERTGGSVSTLTIQRTQQEDSAVYLCASSSSSGVGEQFFGPGTRLTVL.

This clonotype was counted between two and nine times. This chain uses TRBV19 with TRBJ2-3; D call uncertain. Trimming left V 7 bases short and J 2 bases short, with 16 bases between. CDR1 LNHDA and CDR2 SQIVND come from the germline V gene (reference sequence). CDR3 length equals 15 residues. The DNA for the CDR3 is TGTGCCAGTACCGCCGACGGAGCGTTCACAGATACGCAGTATTTT. Translating it yields CASTADGAFTDTQYF.

This clonotype was seen more than once but under ten times. The genes are TRBV11-2 and TRBJ1-4; no clear D. The V and J ends lost 3 bases and 3 bases respectively, with 17 bases between them. Germline V gives CDR1 SGHAT, CDR2 FQNNGV. The CDR3 contains 17 residues. CDR3 loop: CASSLAGHKGSNEKLFF. The CDR3 bases are TGTGCCAGCAGCTTGGCCGGGCACAAGGGTTCTAATGAAAAACTGTTTTTT.

This clonotype has a handful of counts. Germline is not matched at one junction end, which may reflect a read error. This rearrangement joins TRBV20-1 to TRBJ2-7; D remains unclear. From germline, CDR1 is DFQATT and CDR2 SNEGSKA (reference sequence). The CDR3 is 9 amino acids. CDR3 amino acids: CSAGHPSVF. The CDR3 DNA is TGCAGTGCTGGCCACCCTTCAGTCTTC.

This clonotype came up many times. The chain couples TRBV20-1 to TRBJ2-2, with 10 bases matching TRBD1. This CDR3 is 16 amino acids long. Per the germline V gene, CDR1 is DFQATT and CDR2 is SNEGSKA (reference sequence). The junction had 4 bases not matched to a gene; V was cut back by 0 bases and J by 3 bases. The CDR3 DNA sequence: TGCAGTGCTAGAGAGCCGGGACAGGGGTACACCGGGGAGCTGTTTTTT. Residues: CSAREPGQGYTGELFF.

V gene TRBV20-1 combines with J gene TRBJ2-7, with D hard to call. The V end lost 3 bases, the J end lost 1 base, and 10 bases lay between the germline ends. Germline loops: CDR1 DFQATT, CDR2 SNEGSKA (reference sequence). The CDR3 covers 13 residues. The CDR3 here is CSASPPSSYEQYF. The CDR3 DNA sequence: TGCAGTGCTAGTCCCCCGAGTTCCTACGAGCAGTACTTC.

This clonotype was seen a handful of times. The rearrangement uses TRBV12-3 or TRBV12-4 and TRBJ1-2, with unresolved D. Deletions cut 3 bases from V and 6 bases from J, with 11 bases between. The CDR3 totals 13 residues. In DNA, the CDR3 is TGTGCCAGCAGTTTTTCGGCAGATAATGGCTACACCTTC. Amino acids: CASSFSADNGYTF.

The sample holds many counts of this clonotype. The chain combines TRBV7-8 with TRBJ2-6; D ambiguous. The germline V gene encodes CDR1 SGHVS and CDR2 FQNEAQ. With 3 bases removed from V and 0 bases from J, the gap between germline ends came to 12 bases. There are 17 residues in the CDR3. The CDR3 sequence: CASSLTAGYSGANVLTF. The CDR3 DNA reads TGTGCCAGCAGCTTGACCGCCGGATACTCTGGGGCCAACGTCCTGACTTTC. Full variable domain (remainder filled in from reference TRBV7-8 and TRBJ2-6): GAGVSQSPRYKVAKRGQDVALRCDPISGHVSLFWYQQALGQGPEFLTYFQNEAQLDKSGLPSDRFFAERPEGSVSTLKIQRTQQEDSAVYLCASSLTAGYSGANVLTFGAGSRLTVL.

The chain couples TRBV4-1 to TRBJ2-7; 15 bases line up with TRBD2. V lost 5 bases, J lost 0 bases, and 8 bases stayed unmatched. CDR3 size: 18 residues. From germline, CDR1 is MGHRA and CDR2 YSYEKL. CDR3: CASSAGLAGGPGSYEQYF. The CDR3 DNA is TGCGCCAGCAGCGCAGGACTAGCGGGAGGGCCCGGCTCCTACGAGCAGTACTTC.

J is TRBJ1-4 and V is TRBV15, with 8 bases that match TRBD1. The CDR3 is 14 residues long. The germline V gene encodes CDR1 LNHNV and CDR2 YYDKDF (reference sequence). J gave up 5 bases and V 1 base, and 0 bases lay outside the gene matches. The CDR3 loop is CATSRGTGNEKLFF. CDR3 bases: TGTGCCACCAGCAGAGGGACAGGGAATGAAAAACTGTTTTTT.

This clonotype was found many times. The rearrangement uses TRBV29-1 and TRBJ2-3; 10 bases line up with TRBD2. The V segment lost 6 bases and the J segment 1 base; nucleotides outside the gene matches: 16. This CDR3 has 18 amino acids. The germline gives CDR1 SQVTM, CDR2 ANQGSEA. The CDR3 region has the DNA TGCAGCGTGGACTTCAGCGGGGGGGTAAGGTATGGCACAGATACGCAGTATTTT. Translating gives CSVDFSGGVRYGTDTQYF.

V and J are TRBV5-6 and TRBJ2-7; 9 positions match TRBD1. V trimming: 4 bases; J trimming: 2 bases; junction bases outside the gene matches: 4. Germline CDR1 reads SGHDT; CDR2 reads YYEEEE. This CDR3 has 14 amino acids. CDR3 nucleotides: TGTGCCAGCAGCATAGGACAGGGGACCTACGAGCAGTACGTC. It specifies CASSIGQGTYEQYV.